This record covers a single T cell receptor beta chain. The antigen is not known. This sample is part of a study of PD-1 blockade in classical Hodgkin lymphoma. The study's findings and limits: CD4+ TCR diversity, unlike CD8+, climbed significantly by C4D1. Nivolumab starters within 1 year of ASCT were excluded. Complete responders had baseline diversity similar to newly diagnosed patients.

Germline V CDR1 and CDR2: LNHDA, SQIVND (reference sequence). The CDR3 covers 14 residues. The V segment lost 10 bases and the J segment 3 bases; nucleotides outside the gene matches: 7. There was relapse after autologous stem cell transplantation in every patient, and there was variation in brentuximab vedotin exposure. Measured with immunoSEQ multiplex PCR; TCRdb has only the in-frame clones, and not every one. The sample includes more than 90,000 clones, 81% of them seen just once. Source: peripheral blood mononuclear cells (PBMCs), taken before the second cycle of nivolumab. The receptor's source is a human donor with classical Hodgkin lymphoma. The chain recombines TRBV19 with TRBJ2-1; 9 bases fit TRBD2. In DNA, the CDR3 is TGTGCCACCCGGGGACTAGCAGACTACAATGAGCAGTTCTTC. Protein product: CATRGLADYNEQFF.